These 23 T cell receptor beta chains were all obtained from the same sample, sequenced in a study of cytomegalovirus exposure and HLA in healthy donors. Measured with immunoSEQ multiplex PCR; TCRdb has only the in-frame clones, and not every one. The sample has 90,000 to 100,000 clones, roughly 85% seen once; the top ten hold 3.5% to 5%. The sample taken for sequencing was PBMCs. Receptors originate from a young woman in good health and CMV-seronegative.

The chain joins TRBV5-4 to TRBJ2-7, with 8 bases fitting TRBD1. Germline-derived CDR1 and CDR2 are SGHNT and YYREEE (reference sequence). V was clipped by 4 bases and J by 2 bases; unmatched bases: 2. The CDR3 is 13 residues long. CDR3 in DNA: TGTGCCAGCAGCAGGGACAGGACCTACGAGCAGTACTTC. Amino acid sequence: CASSRDRTYEQYF.

This chain links TRBV5-1 with TRBJ2-1, with 7 bases fitting TRBD2. V gave up 3 bases and J gave up 9 bases; unmatched junction bases: 6. CDR1 and CDR2 from the germline V gene are SGHRS and YFSETQ. The CDR3 is 13 amino acids. The CDR3 reads CASSWGASGEQFF. In DNA, the CDR3 is TGCGCCAGCAGCTGGGGCGCTAGCGGTGAGCAGTTCTTC. The full variable domain, with the rest looked up from reference TRBV5-1 and TRBJ2-1, is KAGVTQTPRYLIKTRGQQVTLSCSPISGHRSVSWYQQTPGQGLQFLFEYFSETQRNKGNFPGRFSGRQFSNSRSEMNVSTLELGDSALYLCASSWGASGEQFFGPGTRLTVL.

The count of this clone is one. The CDR3 reads CASSMVSGLAGDTQYF. The CDR3 coding sequence is TGTGCCAGTAGTATGGTTAGCGGCTTAGCTGGAGATACGCAGTATTTT. The chain joins TRBV19 to TRBJ2-3; perhaps TRBD2 as D (6 bases). CDR3 length equals 16 residues. Trimming removed 3 bases from V and 5 bases from J, with 18 bases in between. The germline V gene has CDR1 LNHDA and CDR2 SQIVND (reference sequence).

The chain couples TRBV10-3 to TRBJ2-7; TRBD2 matches 12 bases. The CDR3 sequence is 14 residues long. The V gene's germline CDR1 is ENHRY and CDR2 SYGVKD. Losses at the gene ends were 8 bases for V and 2 bases for J; bases not matched to a gene: 4. CDR3 sequence: CAIAGLAGTYEQYF. Here the CDR3 DNA reads TGTGCCATCGCCGGACTAGCGGGGACCTACGAGCAGTACTTC.

The rearrangement joins TRBV15 to TRBJ2-6; D gene ambiguous. This CDR3 contains 15 residues. Per germline, CDR1 LNHNV and CDR2 YYDKDF (reference sequence). Trimming cost V 5 bases and J 4 bases, with 12 bases left between them. In nucleotides, the CDR3 is TGTGCCACCAGCGAACGGGTTAGAGGGGCCAACGTCCTGACTTTC. This codes for CATSERVRGANVLTF. The full variable domain, rest sourced from reference TRBV15 and TRBJ2-6, is DAMVIQNPRYQVTQFGKPVTLSCSQTLNHNVMYWYQQKSSQAPKLLFHYYDKDFNNEADTPDNFQSRRPNTSFCFLDIRSPGLGDTAMYLCATSERVRGANVLTFGAGSRLTVL.

V and J are TRBV13 and TRBJ2-3, with D possibly being TRBD2 (6 bases). The CDR3 has 14 amino acids. Germline assignment: CDR1 PRHDT and CDR2 FYEKMQ (reference sequence). V dropped 4 bases and J dropped 3 bases, with 11 bases sitting between them. The DNA of the CDR3 is TGTGCCAGCAGCTCGCGGGGCTTTACAGATACGCAGTATTTT. It is translated as CASSSRGFTDTQYF.

The J gene is TRBJ2-3, the V gene TRBV6-1, with D possibly being TRBD2 (5 bases). The CDR3 is made up of 15 amino acids. V gave up 4 bases and J gave up 1 base, with 12 bases separating them. Germline loops: CDR1 MNHNS, CDR2 SASEGT. Here the CDR3 reads CASSVLASGTDTQYF. As DNA, the CDR3 is TGTGCCAGCAGTGTCCTAGCATCTGGCACAGATACGCAGTATTTT.

V is TRBV29-1 and J is TRBJ2-2; TRBD2 is a possible D gene (5 bases). With 4 bases removed from V and 7 bases from J, the gap between germline ends came to 7 bases. CDR1 and CDR2 (germline): SQVTM, ANQGSEA. The CDR3 sequence is 11 residues long. CDR3: CSVAEVGELFF. In DNA form, the CDR3 reads TGCAGCGTTGCGGAGGTCGGGGAGCTGTTTTTT.

This clone has just a few counts. J is TRBJ2-3 and V is TRBV18; 8 bases align to TRBD2. The CDR3 runs 14 residues. Trimming cost V 5 bases and J 5 bases; bases outside gene matches: 6. The V gene's germline CDR1 is KGHSH and CDR2 LQKENI. CDR3 amino acids: CASSSGTRKDTQYF. Here the CDR3 DNA reads TGTGCCAGCTCATCCGGGACTAGAAAAGATACGCAGTATTTT.

V usage is TRBV9 and J usage is TRBJ2-5; 8 bases map to TRBD2. V shed 1 base, J shed 5 bases, and the junction held 7 bases outside the gene matches. CDR3 length equals 15 residues. Germline V CDR1 and CDR2: SGDLS, YYNGEE. This CDR3 reads CASSVSTSVGETQYF. The CDR3, as DNA: TGTGCCAGCAGCGTATCGACTAGCGTGGGGGAGACCCAGTACTTC.

This clone showed up just once. The V gene is TRBV6-4, the J gene TRBJ2-7, with a possible D match to TRBD1 (5 bases). Deletions cut 2 bases from V and 0 bases from J, with 14 bases between. The CDR3 has 16 amino acids. Germline V gene sequence: CDR1 MRHNA, CDR2 SNTAGT. The CDR3 DNA reads as TGTGCCAGCAGTGACAGGGGCTCAGAAAGCTCCTACGAGCAGTACTTC. This codes for CASSDRGSESSYEQYF.

The chain employs TRBV5-6 and TRBJ1-1; D is perhaps TRBD1 (6 bases). The germline gives CDR1 SGHDT, CDR2 YYEEEE. The CDR3 contains 14 residues. V dropped 2 bases and J dropped 1 base, with 9 bases sitting between them. CDR3: CASSFMDRNTEAFF. The CDR3 coding sequence is TGTGCCAGCAGCTTTATGGACAGGAACACTGAAGCTTTCTTT.

The J gene is TRBJ1-3, the V gene TRBV5-1; TRBD1 might be the D (6 bases). Germline CDR1 is SGHRS and CDR2 is YFSETQ. The CDR3 is 13 residues long. V was pared by 5 bases and J by 8 bases, with 14 bases between. In nucleotides, the CDR3 is TGCGCCAGCAGTCATCAGGGGTTAGACACCATATATTTT. Protein product: CASSHQGLDTIYF.

This clone was recorded only once. The genes are TRBV19 and TRBJ2-6; 7 bases align to TRBD1. Germline CDR1 is LNHDA and CDR2 is SQIVND (reference sequence). The V gene end was trimmed by 9 bases and the J gene end by 1 base; junction bases not matched to a gene: 12. The CDR3 consists of 17 residues. In DNA, the CDR3 is TGTGCCAGCCTCGGGACAGCTCGGTATTCTGGGGCCAACGTCCTGACTTTC. Translated: CASLGTARYSGANVLTF.

J is TRBJ2-7 and V is TRBV11-2, with 14 positions matching TRBD2. CDR1 SGHAT and CDR2 FQNNGV come from the germline V gene. Trimming at V came to 5 bases and at J to 2 bases, leaving 14 bases not matched to a gene. The CDR3 loop spans 19 amino acids. CDR3 protein: CASSLGRTSGGHSPYEQYF. CDR3 DNA sequence: TGTGCCAGCAGCCTCGGCAGGACTAGCGGGGGGCACTCCCCCTACGAGCAGTACTTC.

V and J are TRBV7-9 and TRBJ1-5, with a tentative D call TRBD1 (6 bases). Trimming took off 3 bases at V and 1 base at J, with 13 bases between the two ends. Per the germline V gene, CDR1 is SEHNR and CDR2 is FQNEAQ (reference sequence). There are 16 residues in the CDR3. The CDR3 DNA is TGTGCCAGCAGCTTGGGGATAGGACAGAGCAATCAGCCCCAGCATTTT. It translates to CASSLGIGQSNQPQHF.

The chain joins TRBV9 to TRBJ2-7; D is unclear. V lost 4 bases and J lost 3, with 8 bases in between. CDR1 is SGDLS, CDR2 YYNGEE, per germline. The CDR3 covers 12 residues. In nucleotides, the CDR3 is TGTGCCAGCAGCCGTGGCGGCTACGAGCAGTACTTC. Amino acids: CASSRGGYEQYF.

This clone was counted only a few times. V and J are TRBV9 and TRBJ2-7, with D maybe TRBD2 (6 bases). V gave up 0 bases and J gave up 2 bases, with 12 bases separating them. Germline V lookup: CDR1 SGDLS, CDR2 YYNGEE. The CDR3 length is 15 residues. The CDR3 is CASSVAAGPAYEQYF. The CDR3 DNA reads TGTGCCAGCAGCGTAGCTGCGGGACCCGCCTACGAGCAGTACTTC. Together with reference TRBV9 and TRBJ2-7, the CDR3 gives the full variable domain: DSGVTQTPKHLITATGQRVTLRCSPRSGDLSVYWYQQSLDQGLQFLIQYYNGEERAKGNILERFSAQQFPDLHSELNLSSLELGDSALYFCASSVAAGPAYEQYFGPGTRLTVT.

This clone has at least ten counts. V usage is TRBV2 and J usage is TRBJ1-1; 9 nucleotides agree with TRBD1. This CDR3 has 15 amino acids. Germline V gene lookup returns CDR1 SNHLY and CDR2 FYNNEI. Trimming took 4 bases from V and 6 from J; bases not matched to a gene: 9. CDR3 region: CASSGRGQGSPEAFF. DNA of the CDR3: TGTGCCAGCAGTGGGAGGGGACAGGGTTCCCCTGAAGCTTTCTTT. The whole variable domain, filled in from reference TRBV2 and TRBJ1-1, reads EPEVTQTPSHQVTQMGQEVILRCVPISNHLYFYWYRQILGQKVEFLVSFYNNEISEKSEIFDDQFSVERPDGSNFTLKIRSTKLEDSAMYFCASSGRGQGSPEAFFGQGTRLTVV.

The chain has TRBV2 and TRBJ1-1; D is ambiguous. Trimming stripped 9 bases from V and 5 bases from J, with 4 bases between. The CDR3 contains 9 residues. Germline V lookup: CDR1 SNHLY, CDR2 FYNNEI. CDR3 nucleotides: TGTGCCAGGCGGACTGAAGCTTTCTTT. The encoded protein is CARRTEAFF.

The chain couples TRBV9 to TRBJ1-3; D is unresolved. Germline V lookup: CDR1 SGDLS, CDR2 YYNGEE. V was clipped by 2 bases and J by 0 bases, with 12 bases between them. This CDR3 is built from 16 residues. The DNA of the CDR3 is TGTGCCAGCAGCGTTGGCGGCACCTCCTCTGGAAACACCATATATTTT. As protein: CASSVGGTSSGNTIYF.

V and J are TRBV6-6 and TRBJ2-7; 11 bases are shared with TRBD1. In germline, CDR1 is MNHNY, CDR2 SVGAGI (reference sequence). V trimming: 8 bases; J trimming: 4 bases; junction bases outside the gene matches: 7. The CDR3 runs 14 residues. CDR3 coding DNA: TGTGCCAGCTTCTCAGGACAGGGGGCGTACGAGCAGTACTTC. Translation: CASFSGQGAYEQYF.

The chain couples TRBV2 to TRBJ1-6; D is uncertain. The CDR3 is made up of 15 amino acids. Per germline, CDR1 SNHLY and CDR2 FYNNEI. V lost 2 bases and J 9 bases, leaving 14 bases between the germline ends. The CDR3 is CASSELSTDSSPLHF. In DNA, the CDR3 is TGTGCCAGCAGTGAACTCTCCACAGATAGTTCACCCCTCCACTTT.